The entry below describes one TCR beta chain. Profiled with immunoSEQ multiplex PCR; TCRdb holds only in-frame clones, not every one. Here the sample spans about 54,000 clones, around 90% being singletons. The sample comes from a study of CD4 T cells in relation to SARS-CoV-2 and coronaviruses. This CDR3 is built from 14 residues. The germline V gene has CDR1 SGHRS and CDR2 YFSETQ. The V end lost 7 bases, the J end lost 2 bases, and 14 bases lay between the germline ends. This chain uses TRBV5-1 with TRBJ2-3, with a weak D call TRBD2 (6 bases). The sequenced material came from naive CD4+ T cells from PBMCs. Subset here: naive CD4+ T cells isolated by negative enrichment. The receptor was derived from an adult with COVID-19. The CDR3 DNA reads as TGCGCCAGCCGAGTGGGGGAGGTCACAGATACGCAGTATTTT. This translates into CASRVGEVTDTQYF.